One TCR beta chain is described in this entry. What it binds is not known. The CDR3 sequence is 14 residues long. Germline CDR1 SGHNT, CDR2 YYREEE (reference sequence). Trimming took off 4 bases at V and 2 bases at J, with 11 bases between the two ends. The repertoire was sequenced with immunoSEQ multiplex PCR; TCRdb's copy has only in-frame clones and lacks some. Altogether around 62,000 clones are present, almost 90% being singletons, with the ten largest covering 4% to 5%. These data originate in a study of chemoradiotherapy in HPV16-positive cancers. About the research overall: Candidate HPV-specific clones and shared TCR motifs came from a couple of HPV16-positive patients. General study results and limits: During treatment, candidate HPV-specific clones and E7-related motifs expanded in tumor.

This chain joins TRBV5-4 and TRBJ2-3; D is possibly TRBD2 (6 bases). The input for sequencing was blood, taken from a patient who underwent chemoradiotherapy. This clonotype was obtained from a human donor with HPV-associated anogenital cancer. CDR3 in DNA: TGTGCCAGCAGCCCGGGACTCGTCACAGATACGCAGTATTTT. Amino acid sequence: CASSPGLVTDTQYF.